This TCR beta chain comes out of a study of blood T cell repertoires in COVID-19. Overall study: The United States, Italy and Spain provided the acute and convalescent COVID-19 samples. T cells, B-cell-depleted T cells, or PBMCs provided the cDNA or gDNA that served as material.

Study processing details: Estimated nucleated cell counts came from reference gene primer amplification. The repertoire was sequenced with immunoSEQ multiplex PCR; TCRdb's copy has only in-frame clones and lacks some. V and J calls and clone size are copied from that table; D and trimming were computed from the DNA. The repertoire holds 170,000 or so clones, over 75% seen once, with approximately 26% in the top ten. The CDR3 is 20 amino acids. Per germline, CDR1 LGHDT and CDR2 YNNKEL (reference sequence). Trimming cost V 0 bases and J 2 bases; bases outside gene matches: 18. The clonotype comes from a woman in her 70s with acute or convalescent COVID-19. Sequenced material: peripheral blood. The V gene is TRBV3-1 (or the pseudogene TRBV3-2), the J gene TRBJ2-5, with 7 bases fitting TRBD2. CDR3 sequence (DNA): TGTGCCAGCAGCCAAGATCTGGAGACTAGCACGGAGCCCTCTCAAGAGACCCAGTACTTC. As protein: CASSQDLETSTEPSQETQYF.